This T cell receptor (beta chain) originates from a study of spatial heterogeneity in lung cancer. Time point given: sample taken at primary tumor resection. The input material, whole RNA from tumor, nontumor lung or frozen PBMC, was sequenced unsorted. The donors comprised some 72 untreated early-stage non-small cell lung cancer patients. CDR1 DFQATT and CDR2 SNEGSKA come from the germline V gene (reference sequence). Deletions cut 6 bases from V and 2 bases from J, with 11 bases between. CDR3 length: 13 residues. Each CDR3 protein is one row after TCRdb ran MiXCR on the 5' RACE reads. The table lists almost 75,000 distinct CDR3 sequences, roughly 14% of them singletons.

The material was PBMCs, obtained at surgery. This sequence joins TRBV20-1 and TRBJ1-5; a weak D match, TRBD1 (6 bases). This receptor was taken from a male donor with early-stage non-small cell lung cancer. CDR3 coding DNA: TGCAGTGCAACGACAGGTCGCAATCAGCCCCAGCATTTT. Its protein is CSATTGRNQPQHF.